The 8 T cell receptor beta chains listed next were all sequenced from one sample in a study of PD-L1 blockade in urothelial cancer. Measured with immunoSEQ multiplex PCR; TCRdb has only the in-frame clones, and not every one. The sample carries about 39,000 clones, around 89% recorded once. The sample consisted of PBMCs, taken around atezolizumab (anti-PD-L1) treatment. These receptor sequences come from a man in his sixties with urothelial cancer.

V gene TRBV6-1 combines with J gene TRBJ2-2, with 8 bases fitting TRBD1. This CDR3 has 15 amino acids. The V gene's germline CDR1 is MNHNS and CDR2 SASEGT. Trimming took 7 bases from V and 5 from J; bases not matched to a gene: 9. Here the CDR3 reads CASIIQGASTGELFF. CDR3 DNA: TGTGCCAGCATTATCCAGGGGGCGAGTACCGGGGAGCTGTTTTTT.

This chain joins TRBV28 and TRBJ1-4; D is unclear. V lost 8 bases to trimming and J lost 8 bases, with 9 bases between them. This CDR3 comprises 11 residues. Germline V gene lookup returns CDR1 MDHEN and CDR2 SYDVKM. The CDR3 DNA reads as TGTGCCAGCTCCATCGGGGAAAAACTGTTTTTT. Amino acid sequence: CASSIGEKLFF.

The gene calls are TRBV25-1 and TRBJ1-1, with D tentatively TRBD1 (5 bases). The CDR3 runs 17 residues. Trimming removed 5 bases from V and 0 bases from J, with 19 bases in between. Germline assignment: CDR1 MGHDK and CDR2 SYGVNS. CDR3 loop: CASSPTQGTMMNTEAFF. The CDR3 nucleotides are TGTGCCAGCAGTCCTACGCAGGGAACTATGATGAACACTGAAGCTTTCTTT.

This rearrangement joins TRBV28 to TRBJ2-6; 8 bases are a match to TRBD1. CDR1 MDHEN and CDR2 SYDVKM come from the germline V gene. The CDR3 covers 17 residues. V shed 6 bases, J shed 0 bases, and the junction held 7 bases outside the gene matches. The CDR3 nucleotides read TGTGCCAGCAGCTCGGGACAGGAACCCTCTGGGGCCAACGTCCTGACTTTC. As protein: CASSSGQEPSGANVLTF.

The rearrangement joins TRBV19 to TRBJ1-1, with TRBD1 matching 9 bases. Losses at the gene ends were 5 bases for V and 1 base for J; bases not matched to a gene: 14. Germline CDR1 LNHDA, CDR2 SQIVND (reference sequence). This CDR3 contains 18 residues. CDR3: CASSPASTGGYWNTEAFF. The CDR3 region has the DNA TGTGCCAGTAGTCCCGCTTCTACAGGGGGCTATTGGAACACTGAAGCTTTCTTT.

The V gene is TRBV15, the J gene TRBJ2-7; weak D call: TRBD1 (6 bases). The germline V gene has CDR1 LNHNV and CDR2 YYDKDF (reference sequence). The CDR3 consists of 14 residues. The V end was cut by 3 bases, the J end by 3 bases, with 12 bases between. CDR3 DNA sequence: TGTGCCACCAGCAGGACAGGTCGGGTCTACGAGCAGTACTTC. Its translation: CATSRTGRVYEQYF.

The chain carries TRBV5-1 and TRBJ2-7; 10 bases map to TRBD1. The germline gives CDR1 SGHRS, CDR2 YFSETQ. The CDR3 has 14 residues. With V trimmed by 3 bases and J by 4 bases, 4 bases remained unmatched. Written as DNA, the CDR3 is TGCGCCAGCAGCTGGATGGACAGGGGGTACGAGCAGTACTTC. Translation: CASSWMDRGYEQYF.

The rearrangement links TRBV30 to TRBJ2-1; no clear D. The germline gives CDR1 GTSNPN, CDR2 SVGIG (reference sequence). The CDR3 has 12 amino acids. V gave up 8 bases and J gave up 0 bases, with 8 bases separating them. The CDR3 loop reads CAQAHSYNEQFF. The CDR3 region has the DNA TGTGCCCAGGCCCACTCCTACAATGAGCAGTTCTTC.